Each of the 15 T cell receptor beta chains below was sequenced from the same sample in a study of cytomegalovirus exposure and HLA in healthy donors. With 60 Vbeta and 13 Jbeta primers, the PCR was carried out. The method was immunoSEQ multiplex PCR; TCRdb's version includes in-frame clones alone and lacks a portion of them. The sample has about 100,000 clones; 55% to 85% are singletons. Sample: PBMCs. All receptors derive from a woman aged 18-35 years in good health and CMV-seropositive.

V gene TRBV7-2 combines with J gene TRBJ1-1; D gene ambiguous. Trimming pared 4 bases from V and 3 bases from J, leaving 9 bases between. Germline assignment: CDR1 SGHTA and CDR2 FQGNSA. This CDR3 region has 13 residues. This chain's CDR3 is CASSYRIYTEAFF. The CDR3 coding sequence is TGTGCCAGCAGCTACAGAATTTACACTGAAGCTTTCTTT. The whole variable domain, remainder taken from reference TRBV7-2 and TRBJ1-1, is GAGVSQSPSNKVTEKGKDVELRCDPISGHTALYWYRQSLGQGLEFLIYFQGNSAPDKSGLPSDRFSAERTGGSVSTLTIQRTQQEDSAVYLCASSYRIYTEAFFGQGTRLTVV.

The chain has TRBV13 and TRBJ1-4; D unclear. This CDR3 is built from 16 residues. V dropped 2 bases and J dropped 0 bases, with 10 bases sitting between them. The germline CDR1 and CDR2 sequences are PRHDT and FYEKMQ (reference sequence). The CDR3, as DNA: TGTGCCAGCAGCTTAAGGCAGGTTGCAACTAATGAAAAACTGTTTTTT. It encodes CASSLRQVATNEKLFF.

The chain recombines TRBV19 with TRBJ1-5; possible D gene TRBD1, 6 bases. Germline V lookup: CDR1 LNHDA, CDR2 SQIVND (reference sequence). This CDR3 has 15 residues. V was trimmed by 2 bases and J by 3 bases, leaving 11 bases between them. The CDR3 sequence: CASSISRTVNQPQHF. CDR3 DNA sequence: TGTGCCAGTAGTATATCCCGGACAGTCAATCAGCCCCAGCATTTT.

Only a few counts were recorded for this clone. This chain links TRBV4-3 with TRBJ2-1; 8 nucleotides match TRBD2. Germline assignment: CDR1 LGHNA and CDR2 YSLEER. The J segment lost 0 bases and the V segment lost 0 bases, leaving 7 bases of the junction unmatched. This CDR3 contains 18 residues. CDR3 nucleotide sequence: TGCGCCAGCAGCCAAGATTATGCGCGGGGGGCCTCCTACAATGAGCAGTTCTTC. Its protein product is CASSQDYARGASYNEQFF.

The chain is built from TRBV9 and TRBJ1-2, with TRBD1 identical over 10 bases. V was pared by 6 bases and J by 5 bases, with 10 bases of the junction left unmatched. CDR1 and CDR2 (germline): SGDLS, YYNGEE. There are 15 residues in the CDR3. CDR3 region: CASTGAGTGVYGYTF. Here the CDR3 DNA reads TGTGCCAGCACCGGGGCCGGGACAGGGGTTTATGGCTACACCTTC.

This clone was detected only once. The chain is built from TRBV7-2 and TRBJ1-2; D remains ambiguous. CDR1 is SGHTA and CDR2 is FQGNSA in the germline V gene. Between the trimmed V and J ends, which lost 5 bases and 6 bases, there was a span of 16 bases. CDR3 length: 14 amino acids. The CDR3 is CASSPLTRKDGYTF. CDR3 sequence (DNA): TGTGCCAGCAGCCCCCTTACTCGAAAAGATGGCTACACCTTC.

This chain joins TRBV10-3 and TRBJ1-1; D is perhaps TRBD1 (6 bases). This CDR3 has 13 amino acids. Trimming removed 7 bases from V and 12 bases from J, with 21 bases in between. Germline V gene data show CDR1 as ENHRY and CDR2 as SYGVKD. CDR3 amino acids: CAIMGTSGLGTFF. The CDR3 region has the DNA TGTGCCATCATGGGGACATCCGGGCTCGGGACTTTCTTT.

The V gene is TRBV7-8, the J gene TRBJ2-2; 8 bases map to TRBD1. V gave up 5 bases and J gave up 4 bases; unmatched junction bases: 6. The CDR3 sequence is 15 residues long. Germline assignment: CDR1 SGHVS and CDR2 FQNEAQ. CDR3 residues: CASSPPGQVTGELFF. The DNA for the CDR3 is TGTGCCAGCAGCCCTCCGGGACAGGTCACCGGGGAGCTGTTTTTT.

This chain joins TRBV5-4 and TRBJ2-7, with D perhaps TRBD1 (6 bases). Germline V gene lookup returns CDR1 SGHNT and CDR2 YYREEE (reference sequence). Trimming took 4 bases from V and 5 from J, leaving 10 bases between them. The CDR3 is made up of 12 amino acids. CDR3 nucleotides: TGTGCCAGCAGCCGTACAGGGAACGAGCAGTACTTC. Its translation is CASSRTGNEQYF.

The V gene is TRBV28, the J gene TRBJ2-1; D perhaps matches TRBD2 (6 bases). The CDR3 runs 14 residues. Deletions cut 5 bases from V and 2 bases from J, with 10 bases between. From germline, CDR1 is MDHEN and CDR2 SYDVKM. The CDR3 DNA is TGTGCCAGCAGTCCACGGGAGACCTACAATGAGCAGTTCTTC. This sequence encodes CASSPRETYNEQFF.

This clone was picked up a small number of times. The V call is TRBV6-5, the J call TRBJ2-5; D perhaps matches TRBD1 (5 bases). The V end lost 6 bases, the J end lost 4 bases, and 15 bases lay between the germline ends. This CDR3 contains 14 residues. From germline, CDR1 is MNHEY and CDR2 SVGAGI. As DNA, the CDR3 is TGTGCCAGCAGCCACCTCCAGGGCGGAGAGACCCAGTACTTC. The encoded protein is CASSHLQGGETQYF.

This clone has just a few counts. The V call is TRBV19, the J call TRBJ1-2; tentative D call: TRBD1 (6 bases). The length of the CDR3 is 14 residues. V was clipped by 7 bases and J by 5 bases, with 17 bases between them. Germline CDR1 and CDR2: LNHDA and SQIVND (reference sequence). The CDR3 DNA is TGTGCCAGTAAGCAGACAGGCGTTATATATGGCTACACCTTC. This encodes CASKQTGVIYGYTF.

This clone was recorded only once. The V gene is TRBV5-1, the J gene TRBJ2-3, with 10 bases lining up with TRBD2. Germline V gene sequence: CDR1 SGHRS, CDR2 YFSETQ. This CDR3 has 15 residues. Trimming took 0 bases from V and 6 from J; bases not matched to a gene: 4. The CDR3 coding sequence is TGCGCCAGCAGCTTGGCCGCGACTAGCGGGGATACGCAGTATTTT. Protein sequence: CASSLAATSGDTQYF. Full variable domain (missing parts from reference TRBV5-1 and TRBJ2-3): KAGVTQTPRYLIKTRGQQVTLSCSPISGHRSVSWYQQTPGQGLQFLFEYFSETQRNKGNFPGRFSGRQFSNSRSEMNVSTLELGDSALYLCASSLAATSGDTQYFGPGTRLTVL.

This clone appeared once. CDR3 coding DNA: TGTGCCAGCAGTTTGGGGGCTGCGGCTTCACCCCTCCACTTT. Its protein is CASSLGAAASPLHF. This chain links TRBV6-5 with TRBJ1-6, with TRBD1 as a possible D gene (6 bases). Trimming pared 4 bases from V and 9 bases from J, leaving 13 bases between. The CDR3 is made up of 14 amino acids. From germline, CDR1 is MNHEY and CDR2 SVGAGI.

CDR3 loop: CASSPSWGGSTEAFF. In DNA, the CDR3 is TGTGCCAGTAGCCCCTCGTGGGGGGGGTCCACTGAAGCTTTCTTT. The chain uses TRBV19 and TRBJ1-1; possible D gene TRBD1, 5 bases. Germline CDR1 is LNHDA and CDR2 is SQIVND (reference sequence). Trimming removed 6 bases from V and 4 bases from J, with 18 bases in between. CDR3 size: 15 residues.